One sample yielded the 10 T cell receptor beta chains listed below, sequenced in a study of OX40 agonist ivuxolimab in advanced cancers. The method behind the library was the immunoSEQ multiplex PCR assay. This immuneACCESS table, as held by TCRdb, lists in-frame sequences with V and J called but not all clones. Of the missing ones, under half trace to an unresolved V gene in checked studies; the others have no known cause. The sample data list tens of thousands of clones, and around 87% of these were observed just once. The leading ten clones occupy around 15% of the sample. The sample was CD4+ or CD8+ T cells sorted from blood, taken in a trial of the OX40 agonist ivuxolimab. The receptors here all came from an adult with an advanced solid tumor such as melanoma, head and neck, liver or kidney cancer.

CDR3 DNA: TGCAGCGTTGCCCGACAGGATCCCTACAATGAGCAGTTCTTC. This codes for CSVARQDPYNEQFF. This chain links TRBV29-1 with TRBJ2-1; D possibly corresponds to TRBD1 (6 bases). CDR1 and CDR2 from the germline V gene are SQVTM and ANQGSEA. The V gene lost 4 bases and the J gene lost 2 bases, with 12 bases spanning the gap. The CDR3 contains 14 residues.

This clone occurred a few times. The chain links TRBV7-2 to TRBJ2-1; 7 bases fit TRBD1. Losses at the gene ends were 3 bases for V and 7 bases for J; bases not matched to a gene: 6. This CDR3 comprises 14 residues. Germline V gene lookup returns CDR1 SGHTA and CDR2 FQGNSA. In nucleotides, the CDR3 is TGTGCCAGCAGCTTGCCGACAGGGCGGAATGAGCAGTTCTTC. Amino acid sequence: CASSLPTGRNEQFF.

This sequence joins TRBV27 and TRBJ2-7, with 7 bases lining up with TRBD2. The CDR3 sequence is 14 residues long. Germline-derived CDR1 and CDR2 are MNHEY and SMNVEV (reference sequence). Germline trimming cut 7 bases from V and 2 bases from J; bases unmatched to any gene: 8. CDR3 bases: TGTGCCAGCACCTCCGGGGACTACCCCTACGAGCAGTACTTC. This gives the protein CASTSGDYPYEQYF.

CDR3 coding DNA: TGTGCCAGCAGGAATCAGGGTAGTGGCTACACCTTC. Protein sequence: CASRNQGSGYTF. The chain employs TRBV14 and TRBJ1-2, with D perhaps TRBD1 (5 bases). This CDR3 comprises 12 residues. V was trimmed by 6 bases and J by 7 bases, leaving 12 bases between them. In germline, CDR1 is SGHDN, CDR2 FVKESK.

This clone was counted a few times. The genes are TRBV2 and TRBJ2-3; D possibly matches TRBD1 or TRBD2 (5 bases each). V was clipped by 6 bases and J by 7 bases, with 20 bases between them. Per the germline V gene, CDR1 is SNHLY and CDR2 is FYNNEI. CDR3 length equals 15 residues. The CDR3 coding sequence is TGTGCCAGCAGGTCAACCGGGACCGAGGTTTATACGCAGTATTTT. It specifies CASRSTGTEVYTQYF.

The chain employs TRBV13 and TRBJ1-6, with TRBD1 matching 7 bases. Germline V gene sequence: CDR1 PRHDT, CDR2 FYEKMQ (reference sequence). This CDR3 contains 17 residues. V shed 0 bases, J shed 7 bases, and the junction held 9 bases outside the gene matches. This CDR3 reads CASSLGAAGGLNSPLHF. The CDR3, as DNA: TGTGCCAGCAGCTTAGGCGCCGCAGGGGGGCTAAATTCACCCCTCCACTTT.

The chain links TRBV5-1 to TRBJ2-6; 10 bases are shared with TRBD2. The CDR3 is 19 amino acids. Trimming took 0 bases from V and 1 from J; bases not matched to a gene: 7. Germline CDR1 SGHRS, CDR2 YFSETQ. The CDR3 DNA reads TGCGCCAGCAGCTTGGCGATAGCGGGGGGCTTATCTGGGGCCAACGTCCTGACTTTC. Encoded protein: CASSLAIAGGLSGANVLTF.

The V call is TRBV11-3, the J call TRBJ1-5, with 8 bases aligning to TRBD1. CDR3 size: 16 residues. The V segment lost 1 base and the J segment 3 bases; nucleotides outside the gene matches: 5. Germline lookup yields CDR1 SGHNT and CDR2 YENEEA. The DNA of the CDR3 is TGTGCCAGCAGCTTAGTCAAGACAGGGGCCAATCAGCCCCAGCATTTT. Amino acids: CASSLVKTGANQPQHF.

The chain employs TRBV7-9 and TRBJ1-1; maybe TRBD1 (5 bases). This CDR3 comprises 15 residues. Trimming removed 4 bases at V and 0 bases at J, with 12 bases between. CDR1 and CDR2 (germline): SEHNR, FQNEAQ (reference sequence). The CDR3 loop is CASSSPGTVNTEAFF. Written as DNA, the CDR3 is TGTGCCAGCAGCTCCCCCGGGACGGTGAACACTGAAGCTTTCTTT.

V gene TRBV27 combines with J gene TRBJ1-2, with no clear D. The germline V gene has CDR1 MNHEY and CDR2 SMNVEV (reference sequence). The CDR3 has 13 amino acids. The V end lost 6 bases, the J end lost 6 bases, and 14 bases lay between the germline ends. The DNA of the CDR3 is TGTGCCAGCAGCCACACTACGGGCGATGGCTACACCTTC. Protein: CASSHTTGDGYTF.